These 4 T cell receptor beta chains originate from one sample sequenced in a study of T-cell memory formation after mild COVID-19. From the 5' RACE reads, TCRdb called clonotypes with MiXCR, one entry per CDR3 protein. This sample yields roughly 350,000 distinct CDR3 sequences, of which 12% to 15% are seen a single time; over 20% belongs to the top ten. Material: PBMCs or a T cell subset sorted from them (not recorded which). These TCRs come from a man in his late teens or twenties who had mild COVID-19 (a few samples of this study predate the infection). Cell type and time point are not known.

This clonotype was detected only a few times. V and J are TRBV7-3 and TRBJ2-7; TRBD1 aligns across 8 bases. This CDR3 region has 14 residues. The ends lost 4 bases at V and 2 bases at J; junction bases unmatched: 4. Germline values: CDR1 SGHTA, CDR2 FQGTGA. The CDR3 sequence is CASSSAGGPYEQYF. The CDR3 bases are TGTGCCAGCAGCTCGGCAGGGGGCCCCTACGAGCAGTACTTC.

The rearrangement uses TRBV20-1 and TRBJ2-7; D gene uncertain. V lost 2 bases and J 0 bases, leaving 11 bases between the germline ends. CDR1 DFQATT and CDR2 SNEGSKA come from the germline V gene (reference sequence). There are 14 residues in the CDR3. CDR3 sequence: CSARSSSGSYEQYF. CDR3 in DNA: TGCAGTGCTAGAAGTTCTTCCGGCTCCTACGAGCAGTACTTC.

This clonotype occurred many times. The chain is built from TRBV18 and TRBJ2-5; D remains unclear. The germline V gene encodes CDR1 KGHSH and CDR2 LQKENI. The CDR3 is 12 residues long. The V gene lost 0 bases and the J gene lost 4 bases, with 3 bases spanning the gap. The CDR3 sequence: CASSPPLETQYF. CDR3 DNA: TGTGCCAGCTCACCACCGTTAGAGACCCAGTACTTC. Supplemented by reference TRBV18 and TRBJ2-5, the full variable domain reads NAGVMQNPRHLVRRRGQEARLRCSPMKGHSHVYWYRQLPEEGLKFMVYLQKENIIDESGMPKERFSAEFPKEGPSILRIQQVVRGDSAAYFCASSPPLETQYFGPGTRLLVL.

This clonotype showed up many times. This rearrangement joins TRBV27 to TRBJ2-1; D uncertain. This CDR3 comprises 13 residues. The germline gives CDR1 MNHEY, CDR2 SMNVEV (reference sequence). Trimming took off 6 bases at V and 6 bases at J, with 12 bases between the two ends. The chain's CDR3 is CASSLPGANEQFF. The CDR3 region has the DNA TGTGCCAGCAGCCTCCCTGGAGCCAATGAGCAGTTCTTC.